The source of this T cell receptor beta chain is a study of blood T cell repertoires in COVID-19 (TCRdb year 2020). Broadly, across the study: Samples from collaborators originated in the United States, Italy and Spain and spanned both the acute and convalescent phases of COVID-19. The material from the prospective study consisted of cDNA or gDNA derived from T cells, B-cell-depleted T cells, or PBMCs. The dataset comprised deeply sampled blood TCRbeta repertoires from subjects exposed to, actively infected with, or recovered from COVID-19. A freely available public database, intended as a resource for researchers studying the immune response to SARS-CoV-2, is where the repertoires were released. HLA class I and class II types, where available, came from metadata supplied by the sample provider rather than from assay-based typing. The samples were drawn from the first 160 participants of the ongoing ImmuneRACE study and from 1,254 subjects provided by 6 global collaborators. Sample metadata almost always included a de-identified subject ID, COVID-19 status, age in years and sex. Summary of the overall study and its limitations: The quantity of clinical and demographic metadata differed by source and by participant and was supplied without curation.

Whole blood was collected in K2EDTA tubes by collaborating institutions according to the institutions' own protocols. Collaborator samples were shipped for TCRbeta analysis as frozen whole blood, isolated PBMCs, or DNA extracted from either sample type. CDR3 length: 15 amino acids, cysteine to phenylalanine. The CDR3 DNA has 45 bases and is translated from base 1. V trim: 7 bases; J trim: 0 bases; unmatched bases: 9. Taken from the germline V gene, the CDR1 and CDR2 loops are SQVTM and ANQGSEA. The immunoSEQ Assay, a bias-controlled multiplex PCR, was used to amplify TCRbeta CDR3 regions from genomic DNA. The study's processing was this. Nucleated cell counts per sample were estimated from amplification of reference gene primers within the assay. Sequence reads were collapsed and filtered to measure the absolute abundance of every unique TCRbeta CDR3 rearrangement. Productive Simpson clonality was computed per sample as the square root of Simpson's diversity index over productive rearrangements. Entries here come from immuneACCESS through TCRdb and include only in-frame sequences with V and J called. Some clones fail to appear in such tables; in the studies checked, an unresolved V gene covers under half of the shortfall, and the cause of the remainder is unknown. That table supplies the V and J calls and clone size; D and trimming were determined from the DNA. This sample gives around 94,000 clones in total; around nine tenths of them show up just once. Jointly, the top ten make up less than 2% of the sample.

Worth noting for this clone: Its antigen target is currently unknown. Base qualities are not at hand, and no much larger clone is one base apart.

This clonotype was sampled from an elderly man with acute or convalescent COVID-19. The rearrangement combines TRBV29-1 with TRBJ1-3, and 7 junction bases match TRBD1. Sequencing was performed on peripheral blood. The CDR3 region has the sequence CSGMTGLSSGNTIYF. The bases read TGCAGCGGAATGACAGGGCTTAGCTCTGGAAACACCATATATTTT.